This T cell receptor (beta chain) was sequenced for a study of blood T cell repertoires in COVID-19. Study in general: Spain, Italy and the United States supplied samples that represented acute and convalescent COVID-19. PBMCs, B-cell-depleted T cells, or T cells provided the cDNA or gDNA that made up the material.

Those who participated ranged in age from about 18 to 89 years and resided in about two dozen US areas. Symptom resolution, clearance, or two negative PCRs marked the recovered donors of Cohort 3. Sequencing used immunoSEQ multiplex PCR; TCRdb keeps in-frame clones, though not all of them. The sample comprises over 200,000 clones, 70% to 90% of which are singletons, and 1.9% rests with the top ten. J lost 2 bases, V lost 4 bases, and 5 bases had no gene match. The CDR3 sequence is 17 residues long. Germline V gene lookup returns CDR1 SGDLS and CDR2 YYNGEE. Ten or more counts support this clone. The chain combines TRBV9 with TRBJ2-2; 13 bases match TRBD2. This sequence originates from a woman in her 50s who had recovered from COVID-19. The sequenced material came from PBMCs or T cells enriched from blood (not recorded which). The CDR3, as DNA: TGTGCCAGCAGCAGACTAGCGGGAGGACGAAACACCGGGGAGCTGTTTTTT. It specifies CASSRLAGGRNTGELFF.